One T cell receptor beta chain is described in this entry. Germline V gene sequence: CDR1 MNHEY, CDR2 SMNVEV (reference sequence). V gave up 5 bases and J gave up 0 bases, with 10 bases separating them. This CDR3 is built from 14 residues. The data were obtained in a study of T cell changes during pregnancy in multiple sclerosis. Clones were read by immunoSEQ multiplex PCR, and TCRdb kept only the in-frame ones, dropping some. Of about 98,000 clones listed, just over 90% are singletons. The input for sequencing was peripheral blood, taken after pregnancy. The receptor comes from a female donor in good health, enrolled as a control in a pregnancy study. The rearrangement joins TRBV27 to TRBJ1-1, with D possibly TRBD1 on 5 matching bases. CDR3 sequence reads: CASSPQGLNTEAFF. Written as DNA, the CDR3 is TGTGCCAGCAGTCCCCAGGGTTTGAACACTGAAGCTTTCTTT.